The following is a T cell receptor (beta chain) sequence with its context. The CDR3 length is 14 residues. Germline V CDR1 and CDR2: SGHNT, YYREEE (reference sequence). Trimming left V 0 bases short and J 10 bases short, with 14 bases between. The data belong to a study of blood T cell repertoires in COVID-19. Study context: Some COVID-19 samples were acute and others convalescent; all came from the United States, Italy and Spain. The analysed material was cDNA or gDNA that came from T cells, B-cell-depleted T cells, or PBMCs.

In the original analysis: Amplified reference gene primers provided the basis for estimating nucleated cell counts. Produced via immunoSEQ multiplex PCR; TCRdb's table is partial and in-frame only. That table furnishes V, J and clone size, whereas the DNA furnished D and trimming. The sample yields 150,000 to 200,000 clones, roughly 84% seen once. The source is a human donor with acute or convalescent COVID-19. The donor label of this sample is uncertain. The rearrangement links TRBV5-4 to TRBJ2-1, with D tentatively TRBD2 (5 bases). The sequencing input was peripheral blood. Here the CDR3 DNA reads TGTGCCAGCAGCTTGGGGGCTAGCCTTGGCGAGCAGTTCTTC. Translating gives CASSLGASLGEQFF.